Listed below are T cell receptor beta chains from one sample, sequenced in a study of CD8 T cells in ankylosing spondylitis. TCRdb recomputed calls from the 5' RACE reads with MiXCR, one row per CDR3 protein. The top ten hold 0.85% to 1.3% of the sample, which has around 430,000 distinct CDR3 sequences, roughly a sixth seen once. The sequenced sample consisted of blood, either unsorted or a sorted T cell fraction (not recorded which). The receptor source for this set is a male donor with ankylosing spondylitis. Each CDR3 is given with its conserved first and last residue. D genes are given only for firm matches. Part of the rows lack a size; the others show once, few, many or a class for expanded clones.

D gene,clone size,V gene,J gene,CDR3 DNA,CDR3 protein
TRBD1,few,TRBV2,TRBJ2-5,TGTGCCAGCAAGGGGGCTAGCCTTGGAGAGACCCAGTACTTC,CASKGASLGETQYF
NA,NA,TRBV28,TRBJ1-1,TGTGCCAGCAGTGACGGACAGTCGGGGAACACTGAAGCTTTCTTT,CASSDGQSGNTEAFF
TRBD2,few,TRBV28,TRBJ2-2,TGTGCCAGCAGTTCGGGGAGCGGGATCGGGGAGCTGTTTTTT,CASSSGSGIGELFF
TRBD1,NA,TRBV15,TRBJ1-1,TGTGCCACCAGCAGAGGAAGACAGGGCTACACTGAAGCTTTCTTT,CATSRGRQGYTEAFF
NA,NA,TRBV6-1,TRBJ2-7,TGTGCCAGCAATCGGGGCACGTCCTACGAGCAGTACTTC,CASNRGTSYEQYF
NA,few,TRBV20-1,TRBJ1-2,TGCAGTGCTAGAGTCGGCAGTAACTATGGCTACACCTTC,CSARVGSNYGYTF
TRBD2,NA,TRBV29-1,TRBJ2-7,TGCAGCGTAACCTTAAAACGGGGGGGGGAGCAGTACTTC,CSVTLKRGGEQYF
NA,few,TRBV18,TRBJ2-5,TGTGCCAGCTCACCATGGGGGGAAGAGACCCAGTACTTC,CASSPWGEETQYF
NA,NA,TRBV20-1,TRBJ2-3,TGCAGTGCTAGAGGTTCGCTGGGCACAGATACGCAGTATTTT,CSARGSLGTDTQYF
NA,few,TRBV7-6,TRBJ2-7,TGTGCCAGCATGGCCGGGACACCCTCCTACGAGCAGTACTTC,CASMAGTPSYEQYF
NA,NA,TRBV20-1,TRBJ1-6,TGCAGTGTAGCCGGGGGCAATTCACCCCTCCACTTT,CSVAGGNSPLHF
TRBD1,NA,TRBV5-1,TRBJ2-4,TGCGCCAGCAGCCTGGGACAGCTAAACATTCAGTACTTC,CASSLGQLNIQYF
NA,NA,TRBV5-6,TRBJ1-2,TGTGCCAGCAGCTTTTTCGGAAACTATGGCTACACCTTC,CASSFFGNYGYTF
TRBD1,few,TRBV10-3,TRBJ2-7,TGTGCCATCAGCTTCGGACAGGATTACGAGCAGTACTTC,CAISFGQDYEQYF
TRBD2,NA,TRBV4-1,TRBJ2-7,TGCGCCAGCAGCCAGGGACTAGCGGGAGGGCCCATCTCCTACGAGCAGTACTTC,CASSQGLAGGPISYEQYF
NA,NA,TRBV20-1,TRBJ2-3,TGCAGTGCTAGGGGGGTTGGAGATACGCAGTATTTT,CSARGVGDTQYF
NA,few,TRBV29-1,TRBJ2-7,TGCAGCGTACGGGACGCAGCGATCTACGAGCAGTACTTC,CSVRDAAIYEQYF
NA,NA,TRBV6-5,TRBJ1-4,TGTGCCAGCAGTTACTCCTGGGGGAGAGCCGAAAAACTGTTTTTT,CASSYSWGRAEKLFF
NA,NA,TRBV21-1,TRBJ2-1,TGTGCCAGCAGCAGGGGAGGGGACCACCCGGCAAATGAGCAGTTCTTC,CASSRGGDHPANEQFF
NA,NA,TRBV3-1,TRBJ1-1,TGTGCCAGCAGCACCCCTGGCACCAGGTCCCAGCGGACTGAAGCTTTCTTT,CASSTPGTRSQRTEAFF
TRBD1,NA,TRBV24-1,TRBJ2-5,TGTGCCACCAGTGACCCCGGACAGGGTGGAGGGACCCAGTACTTC,CATSDPGQGGGTQYF
TRBD1,few,TRBV6-1,TRBJ2-5,TGTGCCAGCAGTATCCGACAGGGCGGGGAGACCCAGTACTTC,CASSIRQGGETQYF
TRBD1,NA,TRBV15,TRBJ1-5,TGTGCCACCAGCAGCGCCCAGGGGGCCCAGCATTTT,CATSSAQGAQHF
TRBD2,NA,TRBV20-1,TRBJ2-1,TGCAGTGCTAGGGGGTGGACTAGCGGTGGGGAGTTCTTC,CSARGWTSGGEFF
NA,few,TRBV20-1,TRBJ1-1,TGCAGTGCTAGAGAAGGTTGGGGGGGAACTGAAGCTTTCTTT,CSAREGWGGTEAFF
NA,NA,TRBV5-6,TRBJ2-1,TGTGCCAGCAGCAATGGAGCTAGCGCCTACAATGAGCAGTTCTTC,CASSNGASAYNEQFF
NA,few,TRBV12-3/TRBV12-4,TRBJ1-2,TGTGCCAGCAGTATCTACTATGGCTACACCTTC,CASSIYYGYTF
TRBD1,NA,TRBV7-3,TRBJ2-5,TGTGCCAGCAGCTTAACGAGCGGGACAGGGGAAGAGACCCAGTACTTC,CASSLTSGTGEETQYF
NA,NA,TRBV7-7,TRBJ2-5,TGTGCTAGCGGTACTAGCTTTCAAGAGACCCAGTACTTC,CASGTSFQETQYF
TRBD1,few,TRBV27,TRBJ1-5,TGTGCCAGCAGTTTAGGGACAGGCGGCCGCCCCCAGCATTTT,CASSLGTGGRPQHF
TRBD1,NA,TRBV18,TRBJ2-7,TGTGCCAGCTCACCACCACCGGGACAGCGGAAAGAGCAGTACTTC,CASSPPPGQRKEQYF
TRBD1,many,TRBV29-1,TRBJ1-1,TGCAGCGTTGCGAGGGGGCGCGACACTGAAGCTTTCTTT,CSVARGRDTEAFF
TRBD2,NA,TRBV19,TRBJ2-7,TGTGCCAGTAGTTTAAAACCGGGACTAGCGGGCTACGAGCAGTACTTC,CASSLKPGLAGYEQYF
NA,NA,TRBV4-1,TRBJ2-5,TGCGCCAGCAGCCCCCCCGGATTAGTTGAGACCCAGTACTTC,CASSPPGLVETQYF
TRBD2,NA,TRBV27,TRBJ2-7,TGTGCCAGCAGTTTATCGCGGGGACTAGCGGGACTTAGGTACTTC,CASSLSRGLAGLRYF
NA,NA,TRBV12-3/TRBV12-4,TRBJ1-1,TGTGCCAGCAGTTTTGTTGGGCGGGCGAACACTGAAGCTTTCTTT,CASSFVGRANTEAFF
TRBD1,few,TRBV18,TRBJ2-3,TGTGCCACAGGGGGACAGCGCACAGATACGCAGTATTTT,CATGGQRTDTQYF
NA,few,TRBV30,TRBJ1-1,TGTGCCTGGAGTTTCGGGACCGCTGAAGCTTTCTTT,CAWSFGTAEAFF
NA,NA,TRBV29-1,TRBJ2-5,TGCAGCGTTGTTAAGCAAGAGACCCAGTACTTC,CSVVKQETQYF
NA,NA,TRBV6-5,TRBJ2-1,TGTGCCAGCAGTTACGTCCAGGGGAATTACAATGAGCAGTTCTTC,CASSYVQGNYNEQFF
NA,NA,TRBV12-3/TRBV12-4,TRBJ2-1,TGTGCCAGCACCGCAGAAGTAAACGACAATGAGCAGTTCTTC,CASTAEVNDNEQFF
NA,NA,TRBV29-1,TRBJ1-2,TGCAGCGTTGGACCGGTCTATGGCTACACCTTC,CSVGPVYGYTF
NA,few,TRBV12-3/TRBV12-4,TRBJ1-2,TGTGCCAGCAGTTTAGACCCCGGGGGGGGGTATGGCTACACCTTC,CASSLDPGGGYGYTF
NA,NA,TRBV30,TRBJ2-7,TGTGCCTGGACCAGGGGAATCTACGAGCAGTACTTC,CAWTRGIYEQYF
TRBD2,NA,TRBV24-1,TRBJ2-5,TGTGCCACCAGTGATCCGGGACTAGCTGAGACCCAGTACTTC,CATSDPGLAETQYF
TRBD2,NA,TRBV20-1,TRBJ2-4,TGCAGTGCTAGACCGTTAAGCGGGAAAGGCAAAAACATTCAGTACTTC,CSARPLSGKGKNIQYF
NA,many,TRBV9,TRBJ2-3,TGTGCCAGCAGCGCCGGCGGGCTGAGCACAGATACGCAGTATTTT,CASSAGGLSTDTQYF
NA,few,TRBV20-1,TRBJ1-1,TGCAGTGCTAGAGTCCGCGGGGCCCCAAGGCACACTGAAGCTTTCTTT,CSARVRGAPRHTEAFF
NA,NA,TRBV2,TRBJ2-5,TGTGCCAGCGGTTTCAGAGAAGAGACCCAGTACTTC,CASGFREETQYF
TRBD2,NA,TRBV7-6,TRBJ2-5,TGTGCCAGCAGCCCCCCATATAAGCCGGGACTAGCGGACCAAGAGACCCAGTACTTC,CASSPPYKPGLADQETQYF
NA,NA,TRBV3-1,TRBJ2-1,TGTGCCAGCAGCCAAGATAAGGGCTCCTACAATGAGCAGTTCTTC,CASSQDKGSYNEQFF
NA,few,TRBV6-5,TRBJ1-2,TGTGCCAGCAGTTACGACATCGGCTATGGCTACACCTTC,CASSYDIGYGYTF
TRBD1,NA,TRBV7-6,TRBJ2-7,TGTGCCAGCAGCCAGGCAGGGGGCGACGAGCAGTACTTC,CASSQAGGDEQYF
NA,few,TRBV2,TRBJ2-5,TGTGCCAGCACATACTTAGCGACCCAAGAGACCCAGTACTTC,CASTYLATQETQYF
TRBD1,few,TRBV10-3,TRBJ2-7,TGTGCCATCAGGGGGACAGAGATCCCCTACGAGCAGTACTTC,CAIRGTEIPYEQYF
TRBD2,NA,TRBV3-1,TRBJ2-5,TGTGCCAGCAGCCAATGGTCTAGCGGAAGTGCGGGCCAAGAGACCCAGTACTTC,CASSQWSSGSAGQETQYF
NA,NA,TRBV6-2/TRBV6-3,TRBJ2-7,TGTGCCAGCAGTTTTGACCAACTACGCGAGCAGTACTTC,CASSFDQLREQYF
TRBD2,few,TRBV9,TRBJ2-1,TGTGCCAGCAGCGTGCCCGCTAGCGGGTTTGAGTATGAGCAGTTCTTC,CASSVPASGFEYEQFF
TRBD2,few,TRBV28,TRBJ2-2,TGTGCCAGCACAGCGGGAGCTACTAACACCGGGGAGCTGTTTTTT,CASTAGATNTGELFF